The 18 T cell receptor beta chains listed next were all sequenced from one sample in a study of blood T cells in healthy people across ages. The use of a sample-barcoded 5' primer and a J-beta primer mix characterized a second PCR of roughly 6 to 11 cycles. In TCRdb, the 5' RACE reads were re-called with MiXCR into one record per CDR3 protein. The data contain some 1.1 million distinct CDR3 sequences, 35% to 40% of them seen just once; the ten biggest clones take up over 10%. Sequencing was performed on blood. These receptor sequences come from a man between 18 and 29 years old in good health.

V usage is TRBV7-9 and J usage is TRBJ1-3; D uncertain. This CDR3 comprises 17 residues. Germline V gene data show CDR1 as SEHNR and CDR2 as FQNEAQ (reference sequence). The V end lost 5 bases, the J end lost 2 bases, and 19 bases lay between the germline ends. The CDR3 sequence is CASSPTLPGGTGNTIYF. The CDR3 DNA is TGTGCCAGCAGCCCCACTCTTCCAGGAGGAACTGGAAACACCATATATTTT.

This chain's CDR3 is CSVSVSGTDTQYF. The CDR3 nucleotides are TGCAGCGTTTCAGTGAGCGGCACAGATACGCAGTATTTT. The chain couples TRBV29-1 to TRBJ2-3; D is unclear. The CDR3 extends over 13 amino acids. The germline V gene has CDR1 SQVTM and CDR2 ANQGSEA. Trimming took off 5 bases at V and 1 base at J, with 10 bases between the two ends.

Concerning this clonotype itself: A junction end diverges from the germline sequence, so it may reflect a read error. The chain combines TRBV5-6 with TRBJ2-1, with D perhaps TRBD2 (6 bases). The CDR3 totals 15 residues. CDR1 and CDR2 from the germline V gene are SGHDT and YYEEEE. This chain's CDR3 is CASSTSRSSCNEQFF. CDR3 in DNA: TGTGCCAGCAGCACTAGCAGGAGCTCCTGCAATGAGCAGTTCTTC.

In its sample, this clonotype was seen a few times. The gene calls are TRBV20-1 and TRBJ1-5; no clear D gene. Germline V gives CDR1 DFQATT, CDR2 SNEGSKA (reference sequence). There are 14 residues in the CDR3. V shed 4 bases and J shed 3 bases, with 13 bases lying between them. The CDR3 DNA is TGCAGTGCTATGCGCTTAGCAAACAATCAGCCCCAGCATTTT. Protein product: CSAMRLANNQPQHF.

The CDR3 sequence is CASSQQTGELFF. CDR3 sequence (DNA): TGCGCCAGCAGCCAACAGACCGGGGAGCTGTTTTTT. V is TRBV4-1 and J is TRBJ2-2; D is ambiguous. The CDR3 extends over 12 amino acids. Germline CDR1 is MGHRA and CDR2 is YSYEKL. V lost 2 bases and J lost 5, with 3 bases in between.

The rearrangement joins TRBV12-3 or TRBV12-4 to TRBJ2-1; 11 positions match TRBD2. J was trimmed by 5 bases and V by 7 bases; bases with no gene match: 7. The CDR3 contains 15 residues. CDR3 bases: TGTGCCAGCAACAGGGGACTAGCGGAACACAATGAGCAGTTCTTC. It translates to CASNRGLAEHNEQFF.

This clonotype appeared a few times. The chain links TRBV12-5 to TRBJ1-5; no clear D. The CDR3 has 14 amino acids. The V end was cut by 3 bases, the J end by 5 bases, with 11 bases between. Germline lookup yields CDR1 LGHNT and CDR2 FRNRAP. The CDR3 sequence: CASGFGQSDQPQHF. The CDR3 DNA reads TGTGCTAGTGGTTTTGGGCAGAGTGATCAGCCCCAGCATTTT. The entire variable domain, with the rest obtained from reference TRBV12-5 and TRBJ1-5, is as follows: DARVTQTPRHKVTEMGQEVTMRCQPILGHNTVFWYRQTMMQGLELLAYFRNRAPLDDSGMPKDRFSAEMPDATLATLKIQPSEPRDSAVYFCASGFGQSDQPQHFGDGTRLSIL.

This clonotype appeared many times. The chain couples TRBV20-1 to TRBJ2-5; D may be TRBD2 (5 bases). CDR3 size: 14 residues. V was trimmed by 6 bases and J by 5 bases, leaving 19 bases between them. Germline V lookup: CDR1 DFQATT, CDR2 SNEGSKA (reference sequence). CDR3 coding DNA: TGCAGTGCCCGCGGGCAGTTAATGTGGGAGACCCAGTACTTC. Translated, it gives CSARGQLMWETQYF.

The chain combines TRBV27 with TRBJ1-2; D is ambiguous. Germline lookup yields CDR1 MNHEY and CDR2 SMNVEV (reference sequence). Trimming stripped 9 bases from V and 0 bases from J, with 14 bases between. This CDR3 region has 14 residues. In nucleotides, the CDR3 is TGTGCCAGTCAGAAGGCTAGGGCTAACTATGGCTACACCTTC. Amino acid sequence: CASQKARANYGYTF.

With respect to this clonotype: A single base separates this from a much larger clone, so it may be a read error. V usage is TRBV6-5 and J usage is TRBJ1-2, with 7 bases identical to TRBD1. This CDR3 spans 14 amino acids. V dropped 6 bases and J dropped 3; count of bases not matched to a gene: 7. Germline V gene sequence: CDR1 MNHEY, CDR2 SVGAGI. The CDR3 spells CASSSGQPHYGYTF. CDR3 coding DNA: TGTGCCAGCAGCTCGGGACAGCCTCACTATGGCTACACCTTC.

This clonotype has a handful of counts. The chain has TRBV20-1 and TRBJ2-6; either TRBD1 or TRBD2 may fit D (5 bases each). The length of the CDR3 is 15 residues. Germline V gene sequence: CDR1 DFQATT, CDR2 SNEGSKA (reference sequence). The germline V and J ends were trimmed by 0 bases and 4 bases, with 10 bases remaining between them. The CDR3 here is CSARDLGTGANVLTF. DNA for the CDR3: TGCAGTGCTAGAGATCTCGGGACGGGGGCCAACGTCCTGACTTTC.

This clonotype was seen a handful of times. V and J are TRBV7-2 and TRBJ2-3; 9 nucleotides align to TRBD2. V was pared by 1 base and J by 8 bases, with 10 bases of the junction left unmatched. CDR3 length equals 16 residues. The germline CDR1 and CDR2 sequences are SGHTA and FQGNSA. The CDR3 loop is CASSLERASGAGTQYF. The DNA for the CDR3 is TGTGCCAGCAGCTTAGAGCGGGCTAGCGGGGCGGGTACGCAGTATTTT.

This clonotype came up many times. The CDR3 DNA follows: TGTGCCAGCACGGACAGGAACTCCGGTAAACTGTTTTTT. It encodes CASTDRNSGKLFF. The chain recombines TRBV7-2 with TRBJ1-4, with 7 bases matching TRBD1. The CDR3 runs 13 residues. V shed 7 bases and J 11 bases; nucleotides not matched to a gene: 10. Germline lookup yields CDR1 SGHTA and CDR2 FQGNSA.

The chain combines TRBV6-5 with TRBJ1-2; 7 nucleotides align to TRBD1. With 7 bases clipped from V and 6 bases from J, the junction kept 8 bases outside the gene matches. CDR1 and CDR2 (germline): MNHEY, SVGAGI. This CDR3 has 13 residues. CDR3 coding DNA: TGTGCCAGCAAGGAGGGGGCCTGGAATGGCTACACCTTC. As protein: CASKEGAWNGYTF.

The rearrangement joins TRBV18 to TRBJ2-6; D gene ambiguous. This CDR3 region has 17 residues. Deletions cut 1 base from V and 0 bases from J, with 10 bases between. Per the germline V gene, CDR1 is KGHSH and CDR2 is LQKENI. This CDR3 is CASSPQDAYSGANVLTF. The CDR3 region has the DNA TGTGCCAGCTCACCACAGGACGCCTACTCTGGGGCCAACGTCCTGACTTTC.

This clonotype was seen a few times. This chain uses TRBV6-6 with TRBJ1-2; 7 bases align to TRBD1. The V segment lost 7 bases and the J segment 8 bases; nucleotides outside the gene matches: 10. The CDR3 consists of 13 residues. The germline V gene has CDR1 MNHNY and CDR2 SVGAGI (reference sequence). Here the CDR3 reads CASTGTVPAGYTF. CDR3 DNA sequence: TGTGCCAGCACTGGGACAGTTCCCGCCGGCTACACCTTC.

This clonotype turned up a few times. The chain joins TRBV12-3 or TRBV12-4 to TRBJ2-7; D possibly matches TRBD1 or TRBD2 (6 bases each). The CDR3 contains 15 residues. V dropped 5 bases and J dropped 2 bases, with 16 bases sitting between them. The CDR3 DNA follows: TGTGCCAGCAGTGGAAGGGGGGTAAGACCCTACGAGCAGTACTTC. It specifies CASSGRGVRPYEQYF.

The CDR3 DNA is TGCAGTGCCCCAGGGGGTAATTCACCCCTCCACTTT. It is translated as CSAPGGNSPLHF. The gene calls are TRBV20-1 and TRBJ1-6; 7 nucleotides align to TRBD1. This CDR3 is built from 12 residues. The germline gives CDR1 DFQATT, CDR2 SNEGSKA (reference sequence). V gave up 6 bases and J gave up 6 bases; unmatched junction bases: 2.